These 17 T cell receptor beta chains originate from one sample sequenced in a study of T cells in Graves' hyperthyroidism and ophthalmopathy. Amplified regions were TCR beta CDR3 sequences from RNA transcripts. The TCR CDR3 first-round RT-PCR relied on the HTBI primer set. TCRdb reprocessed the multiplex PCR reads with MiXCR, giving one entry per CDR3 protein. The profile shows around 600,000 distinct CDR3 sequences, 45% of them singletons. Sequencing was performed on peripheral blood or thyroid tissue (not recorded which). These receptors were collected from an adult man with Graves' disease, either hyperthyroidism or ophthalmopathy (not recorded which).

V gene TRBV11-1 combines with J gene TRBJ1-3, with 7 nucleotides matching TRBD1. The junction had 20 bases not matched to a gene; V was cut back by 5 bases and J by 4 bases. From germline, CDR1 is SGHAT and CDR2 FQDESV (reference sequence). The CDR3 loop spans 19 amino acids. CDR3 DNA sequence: TGTGCCAGCAGCGAGTTTCCCGGGACAGATTTTAGCTCCGGAAACACCATATATTTT. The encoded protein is CASSEFPGTDFSSGNTIYF.

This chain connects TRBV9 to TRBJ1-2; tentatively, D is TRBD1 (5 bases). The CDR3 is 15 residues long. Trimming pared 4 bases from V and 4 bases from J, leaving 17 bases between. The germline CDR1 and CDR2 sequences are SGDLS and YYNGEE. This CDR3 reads CASSTGPQGIYGYTF. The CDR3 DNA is TGTGCCAGCAGCACAGGACCCCAGGGTATCTATGGCTACACCTTC.

The CDR3 loop reads CSVATGTLYGYTF. CDR3 DNA sequence: TGCAGCGTTGCGACAGGGACCCTCTATGGCTACACCTTC. This chain uses TRBV29-1 with TRBJ1-2; 7 nucleotides match TRBD1. J lost 4 bases, V lost 4 bases, and 6 bases had no gene match. Germline V gene data show CDR1 as SQVTM and CDR2 as ANQGSEA. CDR3 length equals 13 residues.

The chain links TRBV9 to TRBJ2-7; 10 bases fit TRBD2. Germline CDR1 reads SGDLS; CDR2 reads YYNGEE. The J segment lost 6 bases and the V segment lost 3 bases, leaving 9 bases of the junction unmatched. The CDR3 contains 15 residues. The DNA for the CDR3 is TGTGCCAGCAGCGCCACCGGGACTAGCGTGGTCGAGCAGTACTTC. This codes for CASSATGTSVVEQYF.

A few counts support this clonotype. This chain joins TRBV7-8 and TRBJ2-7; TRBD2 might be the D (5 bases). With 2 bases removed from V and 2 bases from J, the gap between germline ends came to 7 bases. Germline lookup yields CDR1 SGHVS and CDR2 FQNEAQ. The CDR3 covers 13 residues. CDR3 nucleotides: TGTGCCAGCAGCTTACGGGAACCCTACGAGCAGTACTTC. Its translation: CASSLREPYEQYF.

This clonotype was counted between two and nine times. In DNA, the CDR3 is TGTGCCATAGGACGGGGCGTCCCAACACTCGAGCAGTACTTC. As protein: CAIGRGVPTLEQYF. The chain carries TRBV10-3 and TRBJ2-7, with D possibly being TRBD1 or TRBD2 (5 bases each). With 9 bases removed from V and 6 bases from J, the gap between germline ends came to 21 bases. Germline assignment: CDR1 ENHRY and CDR2 SYGVKD. CDR3 size: 14 residues.

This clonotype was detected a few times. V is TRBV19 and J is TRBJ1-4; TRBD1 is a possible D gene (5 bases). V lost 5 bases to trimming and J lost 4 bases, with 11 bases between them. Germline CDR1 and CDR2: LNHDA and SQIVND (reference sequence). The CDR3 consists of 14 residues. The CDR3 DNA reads TGTGCCAGTAGTTCTCAAGACAGTAATGAAAAACTGTTTTTT. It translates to CASSSQDSNEKLFF.

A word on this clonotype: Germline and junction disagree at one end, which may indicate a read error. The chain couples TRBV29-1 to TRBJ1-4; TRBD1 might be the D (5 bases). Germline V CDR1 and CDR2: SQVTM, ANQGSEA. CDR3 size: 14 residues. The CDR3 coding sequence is TGCAGCGTGGCTCTAGGGGCCTCTAATGAAGAACTGTTTTTT. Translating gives CSVALGASNEELFF.

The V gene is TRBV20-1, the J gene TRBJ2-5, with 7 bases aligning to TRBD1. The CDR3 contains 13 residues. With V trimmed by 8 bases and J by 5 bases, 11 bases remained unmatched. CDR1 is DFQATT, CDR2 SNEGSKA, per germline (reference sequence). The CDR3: CSTYGTASETQYF. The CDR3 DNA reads TGCAGTACCTACGGGACAGCCTCGGAGACCCAGTACTTC.

This CDR3 is CASSTTGAPKETQYF. DNA of the CDR3: TGTGCCAGCAGTACGACCGGGGCCCCGAAAGAGACCCAGTACTTC. V and J are TRBV12-3 or TRBV12-4 and TRBJ2-5; D is perhaps TRBD1 or TRBD2 (5 bases each). V was clipped by 5 bases and J by 3 bases, with 16 bases between them. The CDR3 spans 15 residues.

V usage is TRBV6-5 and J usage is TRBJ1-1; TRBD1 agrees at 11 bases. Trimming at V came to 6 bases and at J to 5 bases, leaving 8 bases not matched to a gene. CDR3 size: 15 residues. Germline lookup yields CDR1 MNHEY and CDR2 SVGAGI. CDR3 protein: CASSLGDRGGTEAFF. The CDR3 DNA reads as TGTGCCAGCAGCTTAGGGGACAGGGGGGGAACTGAAGCTTTCTTT.

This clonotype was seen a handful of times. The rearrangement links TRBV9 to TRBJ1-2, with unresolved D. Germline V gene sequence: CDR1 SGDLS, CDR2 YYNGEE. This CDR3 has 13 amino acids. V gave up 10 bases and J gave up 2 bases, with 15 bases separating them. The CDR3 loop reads CAWQARANYGYTF. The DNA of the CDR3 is TGTGCCTGGCAAGCCCGGGCAAACTATGGCTACACCTTC.

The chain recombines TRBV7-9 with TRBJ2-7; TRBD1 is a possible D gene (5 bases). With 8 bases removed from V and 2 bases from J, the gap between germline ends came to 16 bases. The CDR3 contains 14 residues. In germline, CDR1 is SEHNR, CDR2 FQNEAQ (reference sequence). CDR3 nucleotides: TGTGCCAGCTCACCATCGGCGGACACCTACGAGCAGTACTTC. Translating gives CASSPSADTYEQYF.

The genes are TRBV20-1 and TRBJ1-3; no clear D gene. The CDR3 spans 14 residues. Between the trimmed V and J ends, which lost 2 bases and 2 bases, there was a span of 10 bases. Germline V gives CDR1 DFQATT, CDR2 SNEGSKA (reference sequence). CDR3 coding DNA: TGCAGTGCTAGACCCTCGGGTGCTGGAAACACCATATATTTT. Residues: CSARPSGAGNTIYF.

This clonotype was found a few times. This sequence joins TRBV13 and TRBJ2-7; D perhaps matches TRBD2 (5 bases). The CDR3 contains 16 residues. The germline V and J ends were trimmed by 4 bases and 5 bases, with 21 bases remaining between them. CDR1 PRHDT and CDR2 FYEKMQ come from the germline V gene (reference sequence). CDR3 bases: TGTGCCAGCAGCTCGGGCGTCTCGAGGCGGGCCGACGAGCAGTACTTC. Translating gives CASSSGVSRRADEQYF. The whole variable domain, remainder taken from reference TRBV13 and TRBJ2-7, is AAGVIQSPRHLIKEKRETATLKCYPIPRHDTVYWYQQGPGQDPQFLISFYEKMQSDKGSIPDRFSAQQFSDYHSELNMSSLELGDSALYFCASSSGVSRRADEQYFGPGTRLTVT.

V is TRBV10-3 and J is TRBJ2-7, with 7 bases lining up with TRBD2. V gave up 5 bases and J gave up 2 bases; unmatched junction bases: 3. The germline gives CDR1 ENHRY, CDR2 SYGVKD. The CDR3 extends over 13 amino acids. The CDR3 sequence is CAISSGTTYEQYF. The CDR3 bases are TGTGCCATCAGTTCCGGGACTACCTACGAGCAGTACTTC.

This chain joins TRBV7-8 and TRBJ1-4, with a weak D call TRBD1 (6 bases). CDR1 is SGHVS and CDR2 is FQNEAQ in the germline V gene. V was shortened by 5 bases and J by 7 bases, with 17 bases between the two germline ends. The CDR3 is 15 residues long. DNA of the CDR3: TGTGCCAGCAGCCCCGGGGGGGGGCGGGGTGAAAAACTGTTTTTT. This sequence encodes CASSPGGGRGEKLFF.